This TCR beta chain is from a study of T-cell reconstitution after alpha-beta-depleted transplantation in children. Trimming removed 1 base from V and 1 base from J, with 11 bases in between. The germline CDR1 and CDR2 sequences are MGHRA and YSYEKL. The CDR3 extends over 15 amino acids. Unique molecular identifiers were used in preparing the TCRbeta library. TCRdb reanalysed the PCR reads using MiXCR and keeps one entry per CDR3 protein. Among a few hundred thousand distinct CDR3 sequences listed, 10% were seen once. The chain is built from TRBV4-1 and TRBJ2-7; maybe TRBD1 (6 bases). The receptor's source is a human donor who donated a stem cell graft to a child with acute lymphoblastic leukemia. Sequenced material: PBMCs from the stem cell graft donor, taken from the stem cell graft. CDR3 protein: CASSQGRGRSYEQYF. In DNA, the CDR3 is TGCGCCAGCAGCCAAGGCAGGGGTCGATCCTACGAGCAGTACTTC.